Presented here are 19 T cell receptor beta chains from one specimen sequenced in a study of blood T cells in healthy people across ages. Through a sample-barcoded 5' primer and a J-beta primer mix, a second PCR was run for about 6 to 11 cycles. Via MiXCR, TCRdb re-called the 5' RACE reads, giving one row per CDR3 protein. Of 1 million to 1.2 million distinct CDR3 sequences in the sample, 35% to 40% were seen once. What was sequenced was blood. These receptors were collected from a man between 18 and 29 years old in good health.

The V gene is TRBV20-1, the J gene TRBJ2-3; 7 bases map to TRBD2. The CDR3 loop spans 18 amino acids. The germline gives CDR1 DFQATT, CDR2 SNEGSKA (reference sequence). Trimming removed 5 bases from V and 2 bases from J; junction bases left unmatched: 19. CDR3: CSADGGGGHHAYTDTQYF. DNA of the CDR3: TGCAGTGCTGACGGCGGGGGAGGTCACCACGCTTACACAGATACGCAGTATTTT.

This clonotype showed up just a few times. The rearrangement uses TRBV20-1 and TRBJ2-3, with D tentatively TRBD1 or TRBD2 (5 bases each). The CDR3 has 12 amino acids. V lost 5 bases and J 1 base, leaving 7 bases between the germline ends. In germline, CDR1 is DFQATT, CDR2 SNEGSKA (reference sequence). The CDR3 protein is CSALGGTDTQYF. CDR3 coding DNA: TGCAGTGCTTTGGGGGGCACAGATACGCAGTATTTT.

Written as DNA, the CDR3 is TGTGCCAGCAGAGACAGGGCGGCAGATACGCAGTATTTT. It yields the protein CASRDRAADTQYF. The gene calls are TRBV2 and TRBJ2-3; TRBD1 matches at 7 bases. This CDR3 contains 13 residues. V gave up 6 bases and J gave up 4 bases; unmatched junction bases: 4. Germline-derived CDR1 and CDR2 are SNHLY and FYNNEI. The full variable domain, with the rest looked up from reference TRBV2 and TRBJ2-3, is EPEVTQTPSHQVTQMGQEVILRCVPISNHLYFYWYRQILGQKVEFLVSFYNNEISEKSEIFDDQFSVERPDGSNFTLKIRSTKLEDSAMYFCASRDRAADTQYFGPGTRLTVL.

The chain is built from TRBV10-3 and TRBJ2-2; D not certain. From germline, CDR1 is ENHRY and CDR2 SYGVKD. The V gene lost 6 bases and the J gene lost 4 bases, with 15 bases spanning the gap. CDR3 length: 15 amino acids. In nucleotides, the CDR3 is TGTGCCATCAGCTTATCGGTGTTTGGCACCGGGGAGCTGTTTTTT. Amino acid sequence: CAISLSVFGTGELFF.

This clonotype has only one observation. The gene calls are TRBV30 and TRBJ2-3, with a weak D call TRBD1 (6 bases). The V and J ends lost 1 base and 3 bases respectively, with 11 bases between them. CDR1 is GTSNPN and CDR2 is SVGIG in the germline V gene (reference sequence). The CDR3 sequence is 14 residues long. CDR3 protein: CAWSDRVGTDTQYF. CDR3 DNA sequence: TGTGCCTGGAGTGACAGGGTAGGGACAGATACGCAGTATTTT.

This clonotype has more than one count but fewer than ten. The V and J genes are TRBV2 and TRBJ2-3, with D perhaps assigned TRBD1 or TRBD2 (5 bases each). Germline CDR1 reads SNHLY; CDR2 reads FYNNEI. CDR3 length equals 13 residues. Trimming removed 3 bases at V and 4 bases at J, with 8 bases between. CDR3 amino acids: CASSEGVSDTQYF. The CDR3 coding sequence is TGTGCCAGCAGTGAGGGGGTGTCAGATACGCAGTATTTT.

The rearrangement links TRBV12-3 or TRBV12-4 to TRBJ2-5, with D hard to call. The DNA end lines up better with TRBJ2-7; the J call may be wrong. The CDR3 covers 12 residues. CDR3 residues: CASRFTTFEQYF. In DNA form, the CDR3 reads TGTGCCAGCAGGTTTACGACTTTCGAGCAGTACTTC.

This clonotype was detected ten times or more. This rearrangement joins TRBV10-3 to TRBJ2-3; 7 nucleotides match TRBD1. The V gene end was trimmed by 7 bases and the J gene end by 2 bases; junction bases not matched to a gene: 12. There are 16 residues in the CDR3. Germline V lookup: CDR1 ENHRY, CDR2 SYGVKD. CDR3 loop: CAITPRKTGTTDTQYF. In DNA form, the CDR3 reads TGTGCCATCACCCCCAGAAAGACAGGGACCACAGATACGCAGTATTTT.

This clonotype was picked up a small number of times. The rearrangement uses TRBV5-1 and TRBJ2-1, with D possibly being TRBD1 (6 bases). CDR1 SGHRS and CDR2 YFSETQ come from the germline V gene. CDR3 length equals 13 residues. V was shortened by 8 bases and J by 7 bases, with 16 bases between the two germline ends. CDR3 protein: CASVRDTGNEQFF. CDR3 DNA: TGCGCCAGTGTGAGGGACACTGGAAATGAGCAGTTCTTC.

This clonotype was counted a few times. The rearrangement uses TRBV2 and TRBJ2-5, with D possibly TRBD2 on 6 matching bases. The CDR3 runs to 13 residues. V lost 6 bases and J lost 1, with 9 bases in between. Per the germline V gene, CDR1 is SNHLY and CDR2 is FYNNEI. This CDR3 is CASSWDFQETQYF. CDR3 DNA: TGTGCCAGCAGCTGGGACTTCCAAGAGACCCAGTACTTC.

Details on this clonotype: Germline is not matched at one junction end, which may reflect a read error. V gene TRBV20-1 combines with J gene TRBJ2-3, with 9 nucleotides matching TRBD2. The V gene's germline CDR1 is DFQATT and CDR2 SNEGSKA (reference sequence). The CDR3 sequence is 16 residues long. The CDR3 is CSARDGTSSLVDTRYF. CDR3 bases: TGCAGTGCTAGAGATGGGACTAGCAGTCTCGTCGATACGCGGTATTTT.

The J gene is TRBJ2-3, the V gene TRBV4-1, with D perhaps TRBD1 (5 bases). The V and J ends lost 0 bases and 3 bases respectively, with 13 bases between them. Germline CDR1 is MGHRA and CDR2 is YSYEKL. The CDR3 loop spans 16 amino acids. The CDR3 loop reads CASSQDPQGWTDTQYF. In DNA, the CDR3 is TGCGCCAGCAGCCAAGATCCCCAGGGCTGGACAGATACGCAGTATTTT.

This clonotype came up a few times. This chain connects TRBV2 to TRBJ2-6; TRBD2 aligns across 9 bases. Germline CDR1 reads SNHLY; CDR2 reads FYNNEI. CDR3 length: 22 residues. The junction had 21 bases not matched to a gene; V was cut back by 6 bases and J by 0 bases. As DNA, the CDR3 is TGTGCCAGCAGCCACCAACCTAGCGGGGCCACAATACTTCCCTCTGGGGCCAACGTCCTGACTTTC. Its protein product is CASSHQPSGATILPSGANVLTF.

For this clonotype: This may be a read error: a much more frequent sequence differs by one nucleotide. The chain couples TRBV12-3 or TRBV12-4 to TRBJ1-1, with a weak D call TRBD1 (5 bases). The CDR3 has 11 amino acids. The CDR3 region has the DNA TGTGTCAGCAGTTTAAGGGGTGAAGCTTTCTTT. The encoded protein is CVSSLRGEAFF.

Worth noting for this clonotype: The junction differs from germline at one of its ends, possibly a read error. The V call is TRBV20-1, the J call TRBJ1-5; possibly TRBD1 for D (5 bases). CDR1 is DFQATT and CDR2 is SNEGSKA in the germline V gene (reference sequence). CDR3 length: 12 amino acids. CDR3 nucleotide sequence: TGCAGTGCGTGGGACGGGGATCAGGCCCAGCATTTT. Amino acid sequence: CSAWDGDQAQHF.

This clonotype was seen a few times. The chain links TRBV4-2 to TRBJ2-7; D is undetermined. Germline V gives CDR1 LGHNA, CDR2 YNFKEQ. V was clipped by 4 bases and J by 2 bases, with 12 bases between them. CDR3 length: 14 residues. This CDR3 reads CASSRRGPAYEQYF. CDR3 nucleotide sequence: TGTGCCAGCAGCCGTCGAGGTCCTGCCTACGAGCAGTACTTC.

The chain joins TRBV20-1 to TRBJ1-6, with D unresolved. The ends were cut back, 3 bases at V and 3 bases at J, with 12 bases in the middle. This CDR3 region has 15 residues. The germline V gene encodes CDR1 DFQATT and CDR2 SNEGSKA (reference sequence). The CDR3 nucleotides are TGCAGTGCTAGGGAGAGACGGGGCTATAATTCACCCCTCCACTTT. This translates into CSARERRGYNSPLHF.

The rearrangement joins TRBV27 to TRBJ2-1, with no clear D. V gave up 6 bases and J gave up 7 bases, with 7 bases separating them. This CDR3 comprises 11 residues. The germline V gene has CDR1 MNHEY and CDR2 SMNVEV (reference sequence). The CDR3 is CASRIQNEQFF. CDR3 DNA: TGTGCCAGCAGGATACAGAATGAGCAGTTCTTC.

The rearrangement uses TRBV7-6 and TRBJ2-5, with D tentatively TRBD1 or TRBD2 (5 bases each). Trimming left V 5 bases short and J 11 bases short, with 15 bases between. Germline V gives CDR1 SGHVS, CDR2 FNYEAQ. The CDR3 is 12 amino acids. The DNA for the CDR3 is TGTGCCAGCAGCCACACTAGGGGAGAGCAGTACTTC. This gives the protein CASSHTRGEQYF.